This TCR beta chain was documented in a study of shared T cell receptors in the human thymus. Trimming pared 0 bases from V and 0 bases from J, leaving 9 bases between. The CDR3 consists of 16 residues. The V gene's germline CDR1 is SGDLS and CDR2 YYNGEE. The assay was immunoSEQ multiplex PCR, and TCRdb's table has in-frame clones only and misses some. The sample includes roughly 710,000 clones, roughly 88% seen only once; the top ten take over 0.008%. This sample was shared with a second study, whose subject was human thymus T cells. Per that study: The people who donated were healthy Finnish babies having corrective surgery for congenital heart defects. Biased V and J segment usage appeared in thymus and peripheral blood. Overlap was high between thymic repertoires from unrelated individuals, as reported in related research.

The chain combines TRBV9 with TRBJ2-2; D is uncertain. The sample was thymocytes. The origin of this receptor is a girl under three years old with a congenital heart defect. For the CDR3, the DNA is TGTGCCAGCAGCGTAGCGCGGCAGCCGAACACCGGGGAGCTGTTTTTT. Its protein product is CASSVARQPNTGELFF.